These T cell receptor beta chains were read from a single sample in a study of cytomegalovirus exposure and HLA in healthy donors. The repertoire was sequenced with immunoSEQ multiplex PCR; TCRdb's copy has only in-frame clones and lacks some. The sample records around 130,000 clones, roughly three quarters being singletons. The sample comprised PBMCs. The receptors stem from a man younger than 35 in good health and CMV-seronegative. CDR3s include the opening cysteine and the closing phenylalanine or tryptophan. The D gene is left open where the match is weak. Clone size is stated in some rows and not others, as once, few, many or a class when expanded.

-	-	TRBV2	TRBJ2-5	CASSESGLAVETQYF	TGTGCCAGCAGTGAGTCGGGACTCGCGGTAGAGACCCAGTACTTC
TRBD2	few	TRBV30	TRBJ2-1	CAYQLAGSPEQFF	TGTGCCTATCAACTAGCGGGGTCTCCCGAGCAGTTCTTC
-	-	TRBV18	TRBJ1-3	CASSPLLTGGSGNTIYF	TGTGCCAGCTCACCTTTACTCACAGGCGGCTCTGGAAACACCATATATTTT
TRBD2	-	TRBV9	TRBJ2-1	CASSDSGSSYNEQFF	TGTGCCAGCAGCGATAGCGGGAGCTCCTACAATGAGCAGTTCTTC
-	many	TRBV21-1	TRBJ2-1	CASSKEFRTSLSGQFF	TGTGCCAGCAGCAAAGAATTCCGGACTAGCCTCAGTGGGCAGTTCTTC
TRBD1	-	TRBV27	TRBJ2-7	CASSRQGSYEQYF	TGTGCCAGCAGTAGACAGGGGTCCTACGAGCAGTACTTC
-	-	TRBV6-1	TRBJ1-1	CASTVVGHQNTEAFF	TGTGCCAGCACGGTGGTGGGACATCAGAACACTGAAGCTTTCTTT
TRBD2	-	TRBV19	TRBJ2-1	CASETSGRNYNEQFF	TGTGCCAGTGAGACTAGCGGGAGAAATTACAATGAGCAGTTCTTC
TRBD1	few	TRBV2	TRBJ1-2	CASGQDLANYGYTF	TGTGCCAGCGGACAGGACCTAGCTAACTATGGCTACACCTTC
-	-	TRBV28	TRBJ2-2	CASSRKLDGELFF	TGTGCCAGCAGTCGTAAGCTTGACGGGGAGCTGTTTTTT
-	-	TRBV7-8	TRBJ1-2	CASSFRVLYGYTF	TGTGCCAGCAGCTTCAGGGTCCTCTATGGCTACACCTTC
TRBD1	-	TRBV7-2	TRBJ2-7	CASSFKGADEQYF	TGTGCCAGCAGCTTTAAGGGGGCGGATGAGCAGTACTTC
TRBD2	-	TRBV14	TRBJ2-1	CASSQDGLAGEGYNEQFF	TGTGCCAGCAGCCAAGATGGTCTAGCGGGAGAGGGATACAATGAGCAGTTCTTC
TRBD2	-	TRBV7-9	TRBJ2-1	CASSFPGTSDNEQFF	TGTGCCAGCAGCTTCCCCGGGACTAGCGATAATGAGCAGTTCTTC
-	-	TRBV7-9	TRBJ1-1	CASSLHISREVNTEAFF	TGTGCCAGCAGCCTCCATATTAGCAGGGAAGTGAACACTGAAGCTTTCTTT
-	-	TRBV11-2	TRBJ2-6	CASSRPHSSGANVLTF	TGTGCCAGCAGCCGCCCCCACTCCTCTGGGGCCAACGTCCTGACTTTC
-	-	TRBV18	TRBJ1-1	CASNDPGVNTEAFF	TGTGCCAGTAACGATCCGGGGGTGAATACTGAAGCTTTCTTT
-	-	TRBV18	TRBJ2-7	CASSVGVEQYF	TGTGCCAGCTCAGTCGGGGTAGAGCAGTACTTC
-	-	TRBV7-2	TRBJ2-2	CASSFGITGELFF	TGTGCCAGCAGCTTCGGGATAACCGGGGAGCTGTTTTTT
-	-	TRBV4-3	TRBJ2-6	CASSQGATISGANVLTF	TGCGCCAGCAGCCAAGGGGCCACCATCTCTGGGGCCAACGTCCTGACTTTC
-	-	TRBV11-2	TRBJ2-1	CASSQDYSNEQFF	TGTGCCAGCAGCCAGGACTATTCCAATGAGCAGTTCTTC
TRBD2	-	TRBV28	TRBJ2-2	CASRLAGNTGELFF	TGTGCCAGCCGACTAGCGGGGAACACCGGGGAGCTGTTTTTT
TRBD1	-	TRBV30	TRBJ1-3	CAWKPTGILGGNTIYF	TGTGCCTGGAAACCGACAGGGATACTGGGTGGAAACACCATATATTTT
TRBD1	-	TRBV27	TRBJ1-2	CASSPPTGNGYTF	TGTGCCAGCAGTCCCCCGACAGGGAATGGCTACACCTTC
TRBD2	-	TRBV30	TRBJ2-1	CAWSVTSGGYNEQFF	TGTGCCTGGAGTGTAACAAGCGGGGGTTACAATGAGCAGTTCTTC
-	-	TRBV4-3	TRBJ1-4	CASSQESRVLKLFF	TGCGCCAGCAGCCAAGAATCGCGTGTTCTTAAACTGTTTTTT
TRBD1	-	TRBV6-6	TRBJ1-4	CASRRDRNSFDEKLFF	TGTGCCAGCAGGAGGGACAGAAACTCCTTTGATGAAAAACTGTTTTTT
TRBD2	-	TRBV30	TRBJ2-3	CAWSRTRTSGIPDTQYF	TGTGCCTGGAGCAGAACCAGGACTAGCGGGATCCCAGATACGCAGTATTTT
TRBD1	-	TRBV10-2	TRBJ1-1	CASRDRVSLNTEAFF	TGCGCCAGCAGGGACAGGGTCTCTCTGAACACTGAAGCTTTCTTT
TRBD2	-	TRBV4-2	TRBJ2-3	CASSQETSGRGSTDTQYF	TGTGCCAGCAGCCAAGAGACTAGCGGGAGGGGTAGCACAGATACGCAGTATTTT
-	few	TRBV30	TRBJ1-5	CAWSVGPGNQPQHF	TGTGCCTGGAGTGTAGGGCCAGGGAATCAGCCCCAGCATTTT
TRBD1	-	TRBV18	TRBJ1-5	CASSPSGQGSIGPQHF	TGTGCCAGCTCACCAAGTGGACAGGGCTCTATAGGGCCCCAGCATTTT
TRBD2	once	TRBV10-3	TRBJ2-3	CAISDPGLGSTDTQYF	TGTGCCATCAGTGACCCGGGACTAGGGTCCACAGATACGCAGTATTTT
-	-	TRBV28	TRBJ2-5	CASRQNPSVQETQYF	TGTGCCAGCAGGCAAAATCCTAGCGTCCAAGAGACCCAGTACTTC
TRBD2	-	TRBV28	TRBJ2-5	CASSFGTSGSETQYF	TGTGCCAGCAGTTTCGGGACTAGCGGGAGTGAGACCCAGTACTTC
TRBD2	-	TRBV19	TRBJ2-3	CASSIDAGGSTDTQYF	TGTGCCAGTAGTATAGATGCGGGAGGGAGCACAGATACGCAGTATTTT
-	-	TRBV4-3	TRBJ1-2	CASSQAGYGYTF	TGCGCCAGCAGCCAAGCAGGGTATGGCTACACCTTC
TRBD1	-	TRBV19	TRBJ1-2	CASSRMGQGGYGYTF	TGTGCCAGTAGTAGAATGGGACAGGGTGGATATGGCTACACCTTC
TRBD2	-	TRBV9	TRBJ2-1	CASSVSGRDSYNEQFF	TGTGCCAGCAGCGTAAGCGGGAGGGACTCCTACAATGAGCAGTTCTTC
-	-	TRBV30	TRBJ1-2	CAWSVGNGGYGYTF	TGTGCCTGGAGTGTGGGCAACGGAGGCTATGGCTACACCTTC
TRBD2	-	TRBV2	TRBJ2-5	CASSVPSGTETQYF	TGTGCCAGCAGTGTACCTAGCGGGACAGAGACCCAGTACTTC
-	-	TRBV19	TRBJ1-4	CASSPDRQANEKLFF	TGTGCCAGTAGTCCCGACCGACAGGCTAATGAAAAACTGTTTTTT
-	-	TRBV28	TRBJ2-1	CATLAVSYNEQFF	TGTGCCACGTTAGCGGTGTCCTACAATGAGCAGTTCTTC
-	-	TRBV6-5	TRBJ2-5	CASSLTGGGTQYF	TGTGCCAGCAGTTTAACAGGGGGGGGGACCCAGTACTTC
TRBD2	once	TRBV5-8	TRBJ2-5	CASSTGLAGVGGETQYF	TGTGCCAGCAGCACCGGACTAGCGGGAGTGGGGGGAGAGACCCAGTACTTC
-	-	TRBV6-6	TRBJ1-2	CASSYVANYGYTF	TGTGCCAGCAGTTACGTAGCTAACTATGGCTACACCTTC
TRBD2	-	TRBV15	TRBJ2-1	CATSSEKPGLARNEQFF	TGTGCCACCAGCAGTGAAAAGCCGGGACTAGCAAGGAATGAGCAGTTCTTC
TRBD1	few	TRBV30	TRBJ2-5	CAWRKQGSGQETQYF	TGTGCCTGGCGAAAACAGGGGAGTGGGCAAGAGACCCAGTACTTC
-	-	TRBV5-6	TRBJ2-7	CASSRGQTYEQYF	TGTGCCAGCAGCAGAGGACAGACATACGAGCAGTACTTC